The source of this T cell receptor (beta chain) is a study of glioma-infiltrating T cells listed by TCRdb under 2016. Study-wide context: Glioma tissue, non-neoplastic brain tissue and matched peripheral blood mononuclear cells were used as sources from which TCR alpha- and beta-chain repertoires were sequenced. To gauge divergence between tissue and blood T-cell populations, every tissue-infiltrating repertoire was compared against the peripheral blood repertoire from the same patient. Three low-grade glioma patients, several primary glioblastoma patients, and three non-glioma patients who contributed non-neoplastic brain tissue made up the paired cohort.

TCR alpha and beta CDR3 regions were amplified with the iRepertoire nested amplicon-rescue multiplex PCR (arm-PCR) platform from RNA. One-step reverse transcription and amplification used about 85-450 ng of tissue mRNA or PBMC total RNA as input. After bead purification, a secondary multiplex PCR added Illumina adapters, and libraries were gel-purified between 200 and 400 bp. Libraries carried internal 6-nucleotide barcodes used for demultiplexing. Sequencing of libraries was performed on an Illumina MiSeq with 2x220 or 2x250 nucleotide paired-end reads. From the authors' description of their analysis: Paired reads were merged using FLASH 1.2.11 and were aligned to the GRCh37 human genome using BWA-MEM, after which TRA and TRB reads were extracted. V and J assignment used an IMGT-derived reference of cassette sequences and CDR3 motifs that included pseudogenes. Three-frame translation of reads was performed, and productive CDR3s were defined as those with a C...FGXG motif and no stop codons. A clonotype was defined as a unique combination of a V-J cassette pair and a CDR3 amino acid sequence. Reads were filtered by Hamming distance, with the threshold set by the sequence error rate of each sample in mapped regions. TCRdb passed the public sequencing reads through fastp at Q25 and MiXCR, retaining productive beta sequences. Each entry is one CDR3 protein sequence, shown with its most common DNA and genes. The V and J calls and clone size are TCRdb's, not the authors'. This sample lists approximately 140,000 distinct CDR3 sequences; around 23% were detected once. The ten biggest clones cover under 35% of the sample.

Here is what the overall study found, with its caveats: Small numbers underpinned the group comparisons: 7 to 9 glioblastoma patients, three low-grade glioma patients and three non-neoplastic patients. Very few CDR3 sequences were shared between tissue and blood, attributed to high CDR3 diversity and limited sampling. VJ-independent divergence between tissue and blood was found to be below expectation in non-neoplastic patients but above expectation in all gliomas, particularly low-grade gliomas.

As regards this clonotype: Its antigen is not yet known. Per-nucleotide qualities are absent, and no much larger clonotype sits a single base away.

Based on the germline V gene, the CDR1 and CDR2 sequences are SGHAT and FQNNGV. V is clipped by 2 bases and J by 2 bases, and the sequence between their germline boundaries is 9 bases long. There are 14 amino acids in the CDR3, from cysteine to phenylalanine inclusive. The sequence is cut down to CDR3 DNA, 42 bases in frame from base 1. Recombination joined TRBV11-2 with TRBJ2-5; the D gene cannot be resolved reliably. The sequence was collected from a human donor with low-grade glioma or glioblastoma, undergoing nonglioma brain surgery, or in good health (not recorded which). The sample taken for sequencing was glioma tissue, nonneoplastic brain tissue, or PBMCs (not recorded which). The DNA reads TGTGCCAGCAGCTTAAACCTAGTACAAGAGACCCAGTACTTC. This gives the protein CASSLNLVQETQYF.